In this sample, the clone carrying this T cell receptor beta chain turned up a few times. The antigen is unknown. Germline V CDR1 and CDR2: SGHVS, FNYEAQ. Trimming left V 5 bases short and J 0 bases short, with 20 bases between. The CDR3 has 19 amino acids. These data belong to a study of T cell repertoires in cytomegalovirus infection. MiXCR, run by TCRdb on the reads, gives a single entry per CDR3 protein. The sample holds approximately 400,000 distinct CDR3 sequences; roughly 30% are singletons and the top ten take 12% to 15%. The study, taken as a whole, reports: The ex vivo response was dominated by HLA-C-restricted CMV-specific TCR beta clonotypes.

The TCR comes from a human donor in good health (CMV status not recorded). Some clones in this sample may be carry-over from other donors' samples. The sequenced sample was PBMCs. The rearrangement joins TRBV7-6 to TRBJ2-6; tentatively, D is TRBD1 (5 bases). The CDR3 loop reads CASSRYSPLGHSGANVLTF. Here the CDR3 DNA reads TGTGCCAGCAGCCGCTACTCCCCCCTGGGGCACTCTGGGGCCAACGTCCTGACTTTC.